The present T cell receptor (beta chain) was sequenced within a study of shared clonotypes between healthy human individuals (dated by TCRdb to 2020 to 2021). In the study overall: A couple of women and a few men aged 18 to 49 years were included in the cohort. For each donor, CD4 naive and CD4 memory were each given three plates, CD8 naive was given two plates, and CD8 memory was given one plate. The study deeply sequenced blood TCR repertoires of five healthy adults to estimate repertoire size and the extent of clonotype sharing between individuals. To increase sequencing depth and limit assay-specific biases, TCR repertoire library preparation and sequencing were carried out by different laboratories using diverse techniques. Between about 0.8 and 9 billion PBMCs per donor were obtained by leukapheresis. The paper as a whole reports these results and caveats: Estimated clonotype richness was generally larger for naive than for memory subsets. The genetic and exposure-history diversity represented was limited by the small number of donors. Compared with non-shared clonotypes, clonotypes shared by all four sorted-subset donors had higher generation probabilities. Sampling was limited to blood, and TCR repertoires in tissue likely differ from TCR repertoires in blood. Around 5.4% of naive CD4, 3.5% of naive CD8, 2% to 2.5% of memory CD4, and over 0.35% of memory CD8 clonotypes were shared across several donors. Based on pairwise subsampling, the degree of clonotype sharing among donors was expected to be affected by sequencing depth. Incomplete sequencing was indicated by rarefaction of sorted-subset datasets, despite the large sequencing depth.

V sheds 3 bases and J sheds 7 bases, leaving 11 bases between their ends. In the germline V gene, CDR1 corresponds to SGHDT and CDR2 to YYEEEE. The CDR3 has 12 amino acids, counting the end cysteine and phenylalanine. Left in the record is the CDR3 DNA by itself, 36 bases read in frame from the first base. Healthy HIV-negative adults with no recently reported acute infections or vaccinations were included as donors. Every donor was a Caucasian adult living in Nashville, Tennessee, USA. CD4+ T cells were enriched through magnetic negative selection, after which naive cells were positively selected on CD45RA and the remaining negative fraction served as the memory subset. Blood was obtained by leukapheresis, after which PBMCs were separated by Ficoll-Histopaque density gradient centrifugation and cryopreserved in liquid nitrogen vapor phase. Analytical flow cytometry was used to check the purity and quantity of every magnetically sorted T cell population. From each sorted fraction, genomic DNA was isolated and quantified by UV absorbance on a Nanodrop 2000c.

About this clone itself: Its antigen remains unidentified. No qualities accompany the bases; no much larger clone lies one base away.

Using the deep immunoSEQ assay, TCR CDR3 regions were amplified from genomic DNA by multiplex PCR. For each cell subset, the extracted genomic DNA was distributed evenly across all wells of several immunoSEQ 96-well plates, and each plate served as one replicate. For sorted subsets, roughly 200 ng of genomic DNA, equivalent to 25,000 to 35,000 T cell genomes, went into each replicate PCR. Purified libraries were quantified with a Qubit 3.0 fluorometer, sized on a Bioanalyzer 2100, and re-quantified with the KAPA Library Quantification kit. A separate single-read 150-cycle Illumina NextSeq 550 flow cell was used to sequence each immunoSEQ 96-well plate. Per the original workflow: The immunoSEQ output contained only junctional sequences without quality scores, so filtering could not match that applied to full-length reads. Sequences were annotated with PyIR, a Python wrapper for IgBLAST v1.9, and V/J genes and CDR3 were assigned using IMGT germline references. Reads were removed for weak V/J assignments (E-value above 1e-6), missing CDR3, stop codons, out-of-frame junctions, or ambiguous translated residues. V3J clonotypes were defined as sequences sharing an identical inferred V gene, J gene, and CDR3 amino acid sequence. The percentage overlap between two repertoires was calculated by dividing the number of shared unique clonotypes by the size of the smaller repertoire. Repertoire richness was assessed with RTK rarefaction, the Chao1 estimator, and Recon v2.1 estimates of unobserved clonotypes. Generation probabilities were computed with OLGA for all TCRbeta clonotypes obtained by the gDNA method from several donors. As stored in TCRdb, this immuneACCESS dataset retains in-frame rearrangements with V and J assigned. A fraction of the clones does not appear; measured against another copy, unresolved V genes explain less than half of the discrepancy, and the remainder lacks a known reason. Clone size and V and J calls were adopted from that table, with D and trimming inferred from the DNA. For this sample there are millions of clones; roughly 96% appear just once. The biggest ten clones account for 0.1% to 0.15% of the sample.

The TCR originated in a man aged 18 to 35 in good health. The chain links TRBV5-6 with TRBJ2-7; too little of a D gene remains to name it. Sequenced sample: naive CD4+ T cells sorted from blood. Sample cell subset or site, as interpreted from the label and publication: CD45RA+ positively selected. The DNA sequence follows: TGTGCCAGCAGCTCCCCCGCTGGGGAGCAGTACTTC. The resulting protein is CASSSPAGEQYF.